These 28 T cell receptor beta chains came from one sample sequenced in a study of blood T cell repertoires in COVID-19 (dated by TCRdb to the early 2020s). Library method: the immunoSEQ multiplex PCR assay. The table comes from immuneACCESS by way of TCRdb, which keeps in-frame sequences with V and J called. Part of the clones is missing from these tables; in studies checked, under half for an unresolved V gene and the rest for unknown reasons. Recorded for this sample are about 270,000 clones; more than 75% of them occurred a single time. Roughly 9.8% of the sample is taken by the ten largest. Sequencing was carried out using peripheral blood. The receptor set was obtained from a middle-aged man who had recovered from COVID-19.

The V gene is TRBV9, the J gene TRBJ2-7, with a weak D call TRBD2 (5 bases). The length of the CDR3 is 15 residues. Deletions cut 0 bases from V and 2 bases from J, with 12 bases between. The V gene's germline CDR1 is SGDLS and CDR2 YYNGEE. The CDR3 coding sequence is TGTGCCAGCAGCGTAGGCGGAGGATCCACCTACGAGCAGTACTTC. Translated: CASSVGGGSTYEQYF.

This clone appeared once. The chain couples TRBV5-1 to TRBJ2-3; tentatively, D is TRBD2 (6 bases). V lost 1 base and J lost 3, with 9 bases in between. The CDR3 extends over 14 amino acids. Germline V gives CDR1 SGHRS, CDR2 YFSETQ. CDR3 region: CASSLYAGTDTQYF. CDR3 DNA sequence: TGCGCCAGCAGCTTGTATGCGGGAACAGATACGCAGTATTTT.

CDR3 in amino acids: CASSPLRQGGPRDTQYF. CDR3 nucleotide sequence: TGCGCCAGCTCACCTTTAAGGCAGGGTGGGCCCCGGGATACGCAGTATTTT. The J gene is TRBJ2-3, the V gene TRBV5-1; possibly TRBD1 for D (5 bases). The V gene's germline CDR1 is SGHRS and CDR2 YFSETQ. The CDR3 runs to 17 residues. Deletions cut 7 bases from V and 6 bases from J, with 27 bases between.

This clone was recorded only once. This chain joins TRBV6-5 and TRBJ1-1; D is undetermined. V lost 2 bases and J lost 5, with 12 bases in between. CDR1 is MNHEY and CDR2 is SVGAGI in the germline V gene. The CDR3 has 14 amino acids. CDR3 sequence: CASSYAGWETEAFF. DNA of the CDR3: TGTGCCAGCAGTTACGCAGGTTGGGAGACTGAAGCTTTCTTT.

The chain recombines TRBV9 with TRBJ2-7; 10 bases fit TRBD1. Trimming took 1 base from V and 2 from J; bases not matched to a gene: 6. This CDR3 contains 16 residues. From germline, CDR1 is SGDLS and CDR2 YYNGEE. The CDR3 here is CASSVFGGTGAYEQYF. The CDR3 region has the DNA TGTGCCAGCAGCGTATTTGGGGGGACAGGGGCCTACGAGCAGTACTTC.

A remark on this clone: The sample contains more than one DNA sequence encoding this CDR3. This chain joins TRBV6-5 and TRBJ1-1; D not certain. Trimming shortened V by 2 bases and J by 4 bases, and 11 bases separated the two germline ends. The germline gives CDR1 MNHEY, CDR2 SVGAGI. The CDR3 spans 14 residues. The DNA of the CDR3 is TGTGCCAGCAGTTACCGCGGAGGGAGCACTGAAGCTTTCTTT. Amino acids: CASSYRGGSTEAFF.

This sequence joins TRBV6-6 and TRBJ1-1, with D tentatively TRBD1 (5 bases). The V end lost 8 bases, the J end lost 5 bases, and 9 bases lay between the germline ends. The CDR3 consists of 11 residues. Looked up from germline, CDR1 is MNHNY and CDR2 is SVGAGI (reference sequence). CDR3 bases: TGTGCCAGCCTGCGGGGGACTGAAGCTTTCTTT. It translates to CASLRGTEAFF.

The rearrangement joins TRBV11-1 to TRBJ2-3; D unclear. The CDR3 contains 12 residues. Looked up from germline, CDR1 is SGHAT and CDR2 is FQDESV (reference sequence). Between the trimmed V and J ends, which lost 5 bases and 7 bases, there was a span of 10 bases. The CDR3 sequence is CASSPRTYTQYF. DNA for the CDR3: TGTGCCAGCAGCCCTCGCACTTATACGCAGTATTTT.

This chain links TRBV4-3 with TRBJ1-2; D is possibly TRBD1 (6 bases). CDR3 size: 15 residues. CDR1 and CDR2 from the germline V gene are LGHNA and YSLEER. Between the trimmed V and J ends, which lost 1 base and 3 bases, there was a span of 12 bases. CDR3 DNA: TGCGCCAGCAGCCAAGGGGTGCAGGGGTACTATGGCTACACCTTC. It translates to CASSQGVQGYYGYTF.

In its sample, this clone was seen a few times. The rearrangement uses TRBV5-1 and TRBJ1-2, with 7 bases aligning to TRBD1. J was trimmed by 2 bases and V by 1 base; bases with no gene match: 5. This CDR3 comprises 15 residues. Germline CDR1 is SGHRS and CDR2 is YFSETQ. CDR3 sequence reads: CASSLRGQENYGYTF. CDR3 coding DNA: TGCGCCAGCAGCTTGCGCGGACAGGAAAACTATGGCTACACCTTC.

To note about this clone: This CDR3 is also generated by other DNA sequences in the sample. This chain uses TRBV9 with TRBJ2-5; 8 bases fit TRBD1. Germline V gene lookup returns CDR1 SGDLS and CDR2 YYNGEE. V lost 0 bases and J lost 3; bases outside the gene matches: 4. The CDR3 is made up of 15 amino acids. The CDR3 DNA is TGTGCCAGCAGCGTAGATCAGGGGGCAAAAGAGACCCAGTACTTC. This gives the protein CASSVDQGAKETQYF.

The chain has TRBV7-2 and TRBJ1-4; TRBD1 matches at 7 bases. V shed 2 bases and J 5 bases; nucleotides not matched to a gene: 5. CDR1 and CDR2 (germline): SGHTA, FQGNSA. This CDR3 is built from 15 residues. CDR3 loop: CASSLTQGVNEKLFF. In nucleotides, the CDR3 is TGTGCCAGCAGCTTAACCCAGGGGGTGAATGAAAAACTGTTTTTT.

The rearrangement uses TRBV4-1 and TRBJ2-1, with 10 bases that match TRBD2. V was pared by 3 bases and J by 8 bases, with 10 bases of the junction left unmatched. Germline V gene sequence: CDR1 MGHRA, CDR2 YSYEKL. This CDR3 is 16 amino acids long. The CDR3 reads CASSHPTSGMGDEQFF. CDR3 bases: TGCGCCAGCAGCCACCCTACTAGCGGGATGGGGGATGAGCAGTTCTTC.

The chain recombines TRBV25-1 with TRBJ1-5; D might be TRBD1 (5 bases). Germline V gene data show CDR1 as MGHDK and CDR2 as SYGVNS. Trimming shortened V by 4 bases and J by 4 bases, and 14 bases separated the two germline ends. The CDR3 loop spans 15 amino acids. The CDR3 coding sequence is TGTGCCAGCAGTGGTGAGGGGACTTGGAATCAGCCCCAGCATTTT. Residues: CASSGEGTWNQPQHF.

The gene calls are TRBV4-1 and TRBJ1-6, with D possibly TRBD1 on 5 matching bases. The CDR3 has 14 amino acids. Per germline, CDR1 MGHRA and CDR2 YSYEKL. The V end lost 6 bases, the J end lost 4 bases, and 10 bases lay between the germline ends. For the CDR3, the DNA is TGCGCCAGCAGTTCAGGGTTTTATAATTCACCCCTCCACTTT. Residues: CASSSGFYNSPLHF.

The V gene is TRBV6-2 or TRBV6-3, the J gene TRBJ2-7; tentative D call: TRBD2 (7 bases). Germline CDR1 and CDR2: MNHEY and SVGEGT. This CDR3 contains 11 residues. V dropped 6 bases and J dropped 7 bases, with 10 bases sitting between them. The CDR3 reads CASSEGGEQYF. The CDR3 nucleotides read TGTGCCAGCAGCGAGGGGGGGGAGCAGTACTTC.

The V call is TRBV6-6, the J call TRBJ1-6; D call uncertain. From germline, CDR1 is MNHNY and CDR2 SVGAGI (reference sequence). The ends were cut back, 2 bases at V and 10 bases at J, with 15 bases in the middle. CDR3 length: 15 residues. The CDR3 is CASSYGAKTTSPLHF. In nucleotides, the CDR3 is TGTGCCAGCAGTTACGGTGCTAAAACCACCTCACCCCTCCACTTT.

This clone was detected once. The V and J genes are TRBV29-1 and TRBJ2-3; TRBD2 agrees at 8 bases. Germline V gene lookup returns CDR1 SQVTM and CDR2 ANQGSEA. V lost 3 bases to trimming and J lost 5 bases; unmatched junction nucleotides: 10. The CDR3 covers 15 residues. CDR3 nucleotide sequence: TGCAGCGTTGATCAAGGGGCGGGAGGCGGAGATACGCAGTATTTT. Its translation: CSVDQGAGGGDTQYF.

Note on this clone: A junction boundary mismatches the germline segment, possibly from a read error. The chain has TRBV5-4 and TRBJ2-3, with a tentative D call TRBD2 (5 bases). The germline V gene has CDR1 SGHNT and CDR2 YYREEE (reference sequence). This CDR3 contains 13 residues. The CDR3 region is CASSLDIASFSVF. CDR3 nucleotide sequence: TGTGCCAGCAGCTTGGATATCGCTAGCTTTTCGGTTTTT.

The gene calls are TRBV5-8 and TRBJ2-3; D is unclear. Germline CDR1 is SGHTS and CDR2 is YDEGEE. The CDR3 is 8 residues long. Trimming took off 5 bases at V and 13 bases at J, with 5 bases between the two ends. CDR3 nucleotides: TGTGCCAGCAGTACAGAGTATTTT. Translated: CASSTEYF.

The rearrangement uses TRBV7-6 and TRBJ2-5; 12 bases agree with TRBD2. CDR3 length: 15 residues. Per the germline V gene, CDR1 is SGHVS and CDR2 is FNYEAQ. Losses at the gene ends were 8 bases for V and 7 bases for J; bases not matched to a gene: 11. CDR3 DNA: TGTGCCAGCGGGACTAGCGGGCCTACCCCTGGGACCCAGTACTTC. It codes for CASGTSGPTPGTQYF. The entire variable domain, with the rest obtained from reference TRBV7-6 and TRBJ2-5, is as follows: GAGVSQSPRYKVTKRGQDVALRCDPISGHVSLYWYRQALGQGPEFLTYFNYEAQQDKSGLPNDRFSAERPEGSISTLTIQRTEQRDSAMYRCASGTSGPTPGTQYFGPGTRLLVL.

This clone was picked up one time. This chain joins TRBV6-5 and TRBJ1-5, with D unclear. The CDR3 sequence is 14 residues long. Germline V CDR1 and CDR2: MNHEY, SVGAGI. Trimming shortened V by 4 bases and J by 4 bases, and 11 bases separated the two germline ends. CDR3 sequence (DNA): TGTGCCAGCAGTTTGGGTCGGAGTAATCAGCCCCAGCATTTT. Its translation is CASSLGRSNQPQHF.

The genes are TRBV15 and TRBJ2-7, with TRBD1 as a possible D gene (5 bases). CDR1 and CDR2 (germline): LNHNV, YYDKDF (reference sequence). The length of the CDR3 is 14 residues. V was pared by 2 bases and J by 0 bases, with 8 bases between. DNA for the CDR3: TGTGCCACCAGCAGAAGGACACTCTCCTACGAGCAGTACTTC. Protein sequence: CATSRRTLSYEQYF.

CDR3 sequence (DNA): TGTGCCAGCAATCTTCGCGGGGGGAACTACGAGCAGTACTTC. Encoded protein: CASNLRGGNYEQYF. This sequence joins TRBV7-2 and TRBJ2-7; 8 bases line up with TRBD2. The CDR3 spans 14 residues. J gave up 3 bases and V 7 bases, and 8 bases lay outside the gene matches. Germline V gene lookup returns CDR1 SGHTA and CDR2 FQGNSA.

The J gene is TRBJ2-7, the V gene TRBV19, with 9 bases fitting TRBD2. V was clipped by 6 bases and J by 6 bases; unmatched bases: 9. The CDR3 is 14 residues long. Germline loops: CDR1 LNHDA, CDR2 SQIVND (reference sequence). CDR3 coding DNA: TGTGCCAGTAGGAGCGGGGGGAGAACGGCCGAGCAGTACTTC. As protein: CASRSGGRTAEQYF. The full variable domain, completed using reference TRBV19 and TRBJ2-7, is DGGITQSPKYLFRKEGQNVTLSCEQNLNHDAMYWYRQDPGQGLRLIYYSQIVNDFQKGDIAEGYSVSREKKESFPLTVTSAQKNPTAFYLCASRSGGRTAEQYFGPGTRLTVT.

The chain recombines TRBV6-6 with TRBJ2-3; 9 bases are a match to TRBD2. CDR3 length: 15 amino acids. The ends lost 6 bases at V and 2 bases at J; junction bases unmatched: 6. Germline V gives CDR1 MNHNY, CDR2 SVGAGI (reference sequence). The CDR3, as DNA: TGTGCCAGCAGACTTGGACTAGCGTTCACAGATACGCAGTATTTT. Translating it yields CASRLGLAFTDTQYF.

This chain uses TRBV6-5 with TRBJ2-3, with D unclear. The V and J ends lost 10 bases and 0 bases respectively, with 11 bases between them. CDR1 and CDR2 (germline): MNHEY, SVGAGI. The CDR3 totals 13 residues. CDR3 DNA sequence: TGTGCCACCAGGAGAACCAGCACAGATACGCAGTATTTT. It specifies CATRRTSTDTQYF.

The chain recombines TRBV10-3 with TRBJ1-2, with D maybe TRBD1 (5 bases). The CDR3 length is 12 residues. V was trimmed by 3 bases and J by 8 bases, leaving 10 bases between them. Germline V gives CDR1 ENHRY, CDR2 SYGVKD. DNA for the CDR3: TGTGCCATCAGTGACAGGGTGGGGGGCTACACCTTC. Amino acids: CAISDRVGGYTF.